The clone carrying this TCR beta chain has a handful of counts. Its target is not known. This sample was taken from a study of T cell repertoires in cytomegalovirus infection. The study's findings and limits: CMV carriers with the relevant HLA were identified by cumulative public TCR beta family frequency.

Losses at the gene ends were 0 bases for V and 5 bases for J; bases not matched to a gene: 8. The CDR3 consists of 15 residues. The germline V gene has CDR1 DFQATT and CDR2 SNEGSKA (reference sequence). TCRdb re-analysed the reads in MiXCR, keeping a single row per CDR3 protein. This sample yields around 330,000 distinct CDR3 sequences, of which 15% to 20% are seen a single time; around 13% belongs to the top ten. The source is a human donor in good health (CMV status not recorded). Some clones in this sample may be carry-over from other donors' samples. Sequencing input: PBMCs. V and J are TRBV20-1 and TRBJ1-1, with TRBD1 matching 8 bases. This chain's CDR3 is CSAREPGGSRTEAFF. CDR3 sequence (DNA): TGCAGTGCTAGAGAGCCAGGGGGCTCTAGGACTGAAGCTTTCTTT.